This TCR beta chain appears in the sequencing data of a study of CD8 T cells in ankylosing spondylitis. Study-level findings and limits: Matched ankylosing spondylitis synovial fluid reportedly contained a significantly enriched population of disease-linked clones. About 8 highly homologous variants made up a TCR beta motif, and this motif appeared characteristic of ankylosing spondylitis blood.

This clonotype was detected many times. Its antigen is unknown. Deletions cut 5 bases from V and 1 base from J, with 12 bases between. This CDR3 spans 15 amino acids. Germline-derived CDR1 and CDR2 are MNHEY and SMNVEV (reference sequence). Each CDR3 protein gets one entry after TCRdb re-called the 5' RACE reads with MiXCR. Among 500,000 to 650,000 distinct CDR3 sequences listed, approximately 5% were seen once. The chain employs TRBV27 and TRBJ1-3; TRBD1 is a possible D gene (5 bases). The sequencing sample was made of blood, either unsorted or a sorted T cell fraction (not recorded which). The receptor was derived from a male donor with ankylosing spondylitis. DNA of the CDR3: TGTGCCAGCAGTCCCGACAGATTTTCTGGAAACACCATATATTTT. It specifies CASSPDRFSGNTIYF.